A selection of T cell receptor beta chains follows, all from one sample in a study of blood T cell repertoires in COVID-19. Only in-frame clones appear in the TCRdb table, and some are missing; sequencing was by immunoSEQ multiplex PCR. The table lists 150,000 to 200,000 clones, less than 90% of them singletons. Sequences were obtained from peripheral blood. These receptor sequences come from a man aged 65 to 85 with active or convalescent COVID-19. The CDR3 runs from the conserved cysteine through the conserved F or W. D genes are given only for firm matches. Clone size is shown for a subset of rows, as once, few, many or a class of expanded clone.

j_call clone_size v_call cdr3_length d_call cdr3_nt cdr3_aa
TRBJ1-6 NA TRBV27 16 NA TGTGCCAGCAGTCCCAACAGAGTTTCCTATAATTCACCCCTCCACTTT CASSPNRVSYNSPLHF
TRBJ1-6 NA TRBV2 15 NA TGTGCCAGCCCCAGGTCCCCACTAGAGGTTTCACCCCTCCACTTT CASPRSPLEVSPLHF
TRBJ2-1 NA TRBV28 19 TRBD2 TGTGCCAGCAGTACCGGACTAGCGGGAGAATCAGGTTCCTACAATGAGCAGTTCTTC CASSTGLAGESGSYNEQFF
TRBJ2-1 NA TRBV5-1 15 TRBD2 TGCGCCAGCAGCCGGCGGGAGGCCACATACAATGAGCAGTTCTTC CASSRREATYNEQFF
TRBJ2-5 NA TRBV12-5 13 TRBD1 TGTGCTAGTGGTACAGGGGGCGGCGAGACCCAGTACTTC CASGTGGGETQYF
TRBJ1-1 NA TRBV6-5 14 TRBD1 TGTGCCAGCAGCCGAGAGACAGGGCACACTGAAGCTTTCTTT CASSRETGHTEAFF
TRBJ1-4 NA TRBV30 15 NA TGTGCCTGGAGTGTATCCCAGGGCGGTAATGAAAAACTGTTTTTT CAWSVSQGGNEKLFF
TRBJ2-5 NA TRBV29-1 14 TRBD1 TGCAGCGTGTTCAGGGACAGGGGTCGTGAGACCCAGTACTTC CSVFRDRGRETQYF
TRBJ2-5 few TRBV5-1 18 TRBD1 TGCGCCAGCAGCTTGTCCGCTCCGGGACAGGGGTACCAAGAGACCCAGTACTTC CASSLSAPGQGYQETQYF
TRBJ1-5 NA TRBV28 14 TRBD1 TGTGCCAGCATCGAACAGGGGGCTGGTCAGCCCCAGCATTTT CASIEQGAGQPQHF
TRBJ1-6 NA TRBV5-5 17 TRBD1 TGTGCCAGCAGCTTGGGCCCTTTACAGGGGGCTCGGTCACCCCTCCACTTT CASSLGPLQGARSPLHF
TRBJ1-5 NA TRBV7-2 13 NA TGTGCCAGCAGTGAAGGGGATCTTCAGCCCCAGCATTTT CASSEGDLQPQHF
TRBJ2-2 NA TRBV7-9 14 NA TGTGCCTCCGGCCGCGGAGCGAACACCGGGGAGCTGTTTTTT CASGRGANTGELFF
TRBJ1-1 NA TRBV4-3 15 NA TGCGCCAGCAGCCAAACTCCACAGGGAAACACTGAAGCTTTCTTT CASSQTPQGNTEAFF
TRBJ1-5 NA TRBV4-3 13 NA TGCGCCAGCAGCCAAGACAGGGAGGGGCCCCAGCATTTT CASSQDREGPQHF
TRBJ2-3 NA TRBV7-2 16 NA TGTGCCAGCAGCTTAGTTCTTTTTGCGGATAGTGATACGCAGTATTTT CASSLVLFADSDTQYF
TRBJ1-1 NA TRBV28 15 NA TGTGCCAGCAGATCACAGGGTCCGGACGGCACTGAAGCTTTCTTT CASRSQGPDGTEAFF
TRBJ1-4 many TRBV28 15 TRBD1 TGTGCCAGCAGTTCATCTGCGGGACAGGCTATGGGGGTGTTTTTT CASSSSAGQAMGVFF
TRBJ1-6 NA TRBV28 15 NA TGTGCCAGCAGTTGGAGCCGGGAAATCAATTCACCCCTCCACTTT CASSWSREINSPLHF
TRBJ1-2 NA TRBV28 13 NA TGTGCCAGCAGTTCGGTCCCTCAAGAGGGCTACACCTTC CASSSVPQEGYTF
TRBJ2-7 NA TRBV6-1 15 TRBD1 TGTGCCAGCAGTGAAGGGGTGGACAGGGACTACGAGCAGTACTTC CASSEGVDRDYEQYF
TRBJ2-3 few TRBV5-1 15 TRBD1 TGCGCCAGCAGCTTGGGGGACAGTGATAGAAATACGCAGTATTTT CASSLGDSDRNTQYF
TRBJ2-1 NA TRBV7-8 17 TRBD2 TGTGCCAGCAGTGAACAGGGACTAGCGGGAGTGGGGAATGAGCAGTTCTTC CASSEQGLAGVGNEQFF